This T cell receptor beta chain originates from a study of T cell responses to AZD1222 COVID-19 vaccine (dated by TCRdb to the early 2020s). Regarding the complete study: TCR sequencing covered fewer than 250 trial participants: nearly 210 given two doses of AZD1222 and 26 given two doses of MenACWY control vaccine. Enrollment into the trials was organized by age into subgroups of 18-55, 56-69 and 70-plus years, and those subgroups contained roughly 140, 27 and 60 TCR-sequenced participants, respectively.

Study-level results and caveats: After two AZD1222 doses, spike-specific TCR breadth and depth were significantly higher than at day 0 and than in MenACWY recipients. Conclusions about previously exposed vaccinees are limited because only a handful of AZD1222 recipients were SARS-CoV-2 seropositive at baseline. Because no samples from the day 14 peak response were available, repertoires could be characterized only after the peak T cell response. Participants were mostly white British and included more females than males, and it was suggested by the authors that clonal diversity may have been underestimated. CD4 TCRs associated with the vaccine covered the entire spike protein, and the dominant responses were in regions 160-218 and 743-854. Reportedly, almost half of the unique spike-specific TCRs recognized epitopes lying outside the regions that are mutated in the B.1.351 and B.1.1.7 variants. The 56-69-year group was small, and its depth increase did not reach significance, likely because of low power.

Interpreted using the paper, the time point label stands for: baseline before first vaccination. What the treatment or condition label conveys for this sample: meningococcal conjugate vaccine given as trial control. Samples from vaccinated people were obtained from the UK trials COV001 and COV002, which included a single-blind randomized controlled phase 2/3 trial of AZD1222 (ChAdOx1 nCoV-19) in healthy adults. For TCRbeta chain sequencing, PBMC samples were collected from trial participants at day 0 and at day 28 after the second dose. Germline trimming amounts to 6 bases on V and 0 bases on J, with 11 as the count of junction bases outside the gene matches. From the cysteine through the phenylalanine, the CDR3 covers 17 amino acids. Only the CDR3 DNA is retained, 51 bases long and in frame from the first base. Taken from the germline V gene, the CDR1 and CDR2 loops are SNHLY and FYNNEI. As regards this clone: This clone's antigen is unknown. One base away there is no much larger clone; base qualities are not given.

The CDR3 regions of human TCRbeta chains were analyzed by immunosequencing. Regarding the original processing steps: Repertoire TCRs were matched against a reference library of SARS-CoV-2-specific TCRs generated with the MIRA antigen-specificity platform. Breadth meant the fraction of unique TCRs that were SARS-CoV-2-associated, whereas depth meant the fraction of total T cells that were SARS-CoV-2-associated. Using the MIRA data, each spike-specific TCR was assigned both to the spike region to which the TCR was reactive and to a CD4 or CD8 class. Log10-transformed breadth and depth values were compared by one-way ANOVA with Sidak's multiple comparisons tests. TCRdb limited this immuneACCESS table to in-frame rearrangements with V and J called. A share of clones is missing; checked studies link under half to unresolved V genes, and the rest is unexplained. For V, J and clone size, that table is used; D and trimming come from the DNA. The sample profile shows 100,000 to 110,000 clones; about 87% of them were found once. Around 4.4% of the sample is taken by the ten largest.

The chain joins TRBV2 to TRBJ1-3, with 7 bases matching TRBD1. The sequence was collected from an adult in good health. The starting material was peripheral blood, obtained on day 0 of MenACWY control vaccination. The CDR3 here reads CASRPIRDRVSGNTIYF. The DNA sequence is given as TGTGCCAGCAGACCCATCCGGGACAGAGTCTCTGGAAACACCATATATTTT.